This T cell receptor beta chain was identified during a study of cytomegalovirus exposure and HLA in healthy donors. Study-wide background: T cells numbering around 190 million yielded some 110 million unique TCR beta sequences in an earlier analysis. An early release of data contained 80 million to 85 million unique TCRs, which came from HLA-typed donors.

Study findings and constraints: Sequencing likely generated an artifact that appeared as a cluster of highly shared sequence variants. The dataset shows that most TCR sequences were rare, while some public TCRs occurred in many donors.

As concerns this clone: Antigen unknown.

Germline values: CDR1 SGHNT, CDR2 YENEEA. This CDR3 contains 11 residues. Trimming took 1 base from V and 8 from J, leaving 3 bases between them. Primers included in the PCR were 60 Vbeta and 13 Jbeta primers. Produced via immunoSEQ multiplex PCR; TCRdb's table is partial and in-frame only. The sample lists about 160,000 clones, around three quarters occurring once. The receptor comes from a man aged 35 to 55 in good health and CMV-seronegative. Sequenced input: PBMCs. The chain joins TRBV11-3 to TRBJ2-1; D is ambiguous. The CDR3 sequence: CASSLADEQFF. CDR3 DNA: TGTGCCAGCAGCTTAGCGGATGAGCAGTTCTTC.